Described below is a single T cell receptor beta chain sequence and its context. Its antigen is undetermined. Combined were second doses at about 4 or about 12 weeks. These data are taken from a study of T cell responses to AZD1222 COVID-19 vaccine. Overall study results and limits: The sample set comprised mostly white British donors with more females, and clonal diversity was possibly underestimated. CD4 TCRs covered the whole spike, strongest at regions 160-218 and 743-854.

Germline V lookup: CDR1 SGHVS, CDR2 FNYEAQ. The CDR3 length is 17 residues. Trimming removed 2 bases from V and 0 bases from J, with 14 bases in between. This table comes from immunoSEQ multiplex PCR, and its TCRdb copy is limited to in-frame clones, with some not included. Of roughly 120,000 clones listed, 85% to 90% are singletons. The receptor was derived from an adult who received the AZD1222 COVID-19 vaccine. The source was peripheral blood, collected 28 days after the second AZD1222 dose. This chain joins TRBV7-6 and TRBJ1-5; tentative D call: TRBD1 (6 bases). The CDR3 nucleotides are TGTGCCAGCAGCTTAACGGCCCAGGACAGTAGCAATCAGCCCCAGCATTTT. It specifies CASSLTAQDSSNQPQHF.